This TCR beta chain was recovered during a study of shared clonotypes between healthy human individuals. About this clone itself: What it binds is not known.

Terminally differentiated effector memory CD45RA+ cells were left out of the naive CD8 fraction, which was CD45RO-negative and positively selected for CCR7. Caucasian adults residing in Nashville, Tennessee made up all the donors. Deletions cut 4 bases from V and 7 bases from J, with 14 bases between. Germline V lookup: CDR1 MNHEY, CDR2 SVGAGI. The CDR3 consists of 14 residues. Overall study results and limits: Large sequencing depth failed to make sorted-subset sequencing complete, rarefaction showed.

Generated by immunoSEQ multiplex PCR, the TCRdb table keeps only in-frame clones and is missing some. The sample includes 2 million or so clones, approximately 95% of them seen just once. Sequencing was carried out using naive CD8+ T cells sorted from blood. The rearrangement links TRBV6-5 to TRBJ2-1; D perhaps matches TRBD2 (5 bases). The sequence was obtained from a young man in good health. The CDR3 coding sequence is TGTGCCAGCAGTTTTTTCCGGGAAAGTAATGAGCAGTTCTTC. Translation: CASSFFRESNEQFF.